Below are 14 T cell receptor beta chains sequenced from a single sample in a study of regulatory T cells in long-lasting Graves disease. Library construction for TCR beta used iRepertoire HTBI primers and Arm-PCR of CDR3 regions. One entry per CDR3 protein results from TCRdb running MiXCR on the multiplex PCR reads. The sample carries hundreds of thousands of distinct CDR3 sequences, around an eighth recorded once. Regarding time point: newly diagnosed GD, antithyroid drugs for less than 3 months. Extracted PBMC RNA gave rise to the TCR library. Another study also made use of these data, one on T cells in Graves' hyperthyroidism and ophthalmopathy.

The sample in question was peripheral blood mononuclear cells (PBMCs), obtained at new diagnosis, from a patient treated with antithyroid drugs. The receptor set was obtained from a man in his thirties or forties with Graves disease.

This clonotype was seen a handful of times. The chain is built from TRBV11-2 and TRBJ2-3, with TRBD2 matching 8 bases. The length of the CDR3 is 18 residues. The germline CDR1 and CDR2 sequences are SGHAT and FQNNGV. The V and J ends lost 4 bases and 1 base, in that order; junction bases with no gene match: 13. The CDR3 DNA sequence: TGTGCCAGCAGCTCAAGATTCGTACTAGCGGAACGCACAGATACGCAGTATTTT. As protein: CASSSRFVLAERTDTQYF.

In this sample, this clonotype turned up a few times. This chain joins TRBV24-1 and TRBJ2-3; a possible D gene is TRBD2 (7 bases). This CDR3 has 18 residues. Germline CDR1 is KGHDR and CDR2 is SFDVKD. The V end was cut by 4 bases, the J end by 2 bases, with 21 bases between. The CDR3 is CATSESKRDNPLTDTQYF. In DNA form, the CDR3 reads TGTGCCACCAGTGAGTCCAAGCGGGACAACCCCCTCACAGATACGCAGTATTTT.

Many counts were recorded for this clonotype. The J gene is TRBJ2-7, the V gene TRBV15; D is possibly TRBD1 or TRBD2 (5 bases each). CDR1 and CDR2 (germline): LNHNV, YYDKDF (reference sequence). This CDR3 comprises 15 residues. V was cut by 1 base and J by 3 bases, with 13 bases left in between. The CDR3 bases are TGTGCCACCAGCAGAGGAGGGGTGTCAATCTACGAGCAGTACTTC. Translated: CATSRGGVSIYEQYF.

The sample holds many counts of this clonotype. The chain couples TRBV20-1 to TRBJ1-4, with TRBD1 identical over 12 bases. The V and J ends lost 4 bases and 8 bases, in that order; junction bases with no gene match: 8. This CDR3 is built from 15 residues. CDR1 and CDR2 (germline): DFQATT, SNEGSKA (reference sequence). This chain's CDR3 is CSAITRDRGPEKLFF. The CDR3 DNA sequence: TGCAGTGCTATAACTCGGGACAGGGGGCCCGAAAAACTGTTTTTT.

This clonotype came up many times. In DNA form, the CDR3 reads TGTGCCAGCAGCCCGGGGGGCGACTCCTACAATGAGCAGTTCTTC. Its translation is CASSPGGDSYNEQFF. The rearrangement uses TRBV12-3 or TRBV12-4 and TRBJ2-1; possible D gene TRBD2, 7 bases. The CDR3 extends over 15 amino acids. V was shortened by 6 bases and J by 0 bases, with 12 bases between the two germline ends.

Many counts were recorded for this clonotype. The chain recombines TRBV12-3 or TRBV12-4 with TRBJ1-2; no clear D. This CDR3 has 11 amino acids. Between the trimmed V and J ends, which lost 2 bases and 6 bases, there was a span of 4 bases. CDR3 nucleotide sequence: TGTGCCAGCAGTTTAAGGGATGGCTACACCTTC. Translating gives CASSLRDGYTF.

This clonotype was seen just once. J is TRBJ2-1 and V is TRBV11-2; TRBD2 agrees at 7 bases. V gave up 5 bases and J gave up 10 bases; unmatched junction bases: 11. This CDR3 has 14 amino acids. CDR1 and CDR2 (germline): SGHAT, FQNNGV. The CDR3 nucleotides are TGTGCCAGCAGCCAGAAGGATAGGGACTACGAGCAGTTCTTC. Amino acid sequence: CASSQKDRDYEQFF.

This clonotype has a count of ten or more. The chain employs TRBV6-1 and TRBJ2-7; D possibly uses TRBD1 or TRBD2 (5 bases each). The CDR3 contains 14 residues. CDR1 MNHNS and CDR2 SASEGT come from the germline V gene. Trimming shortened V by 5 bases and J by 6 bases, and 17 bases separated the two germline ends. The CDR3 nucleotides read TGTGCCAGCAGTCCACTCTTGGGACCCGCCGAGCAGTACTTC. Translating it yields CASSPLLGPAEQYF.

Turning to this clonotype: A much larger clone differs by one base, so this may be a read error. J is TRBJ1-2 and V is TRBV10-3; D possibly corresponds to TRBD1 (6 bases). This CDR3 contains 15 residues. Germline V gene sequence: CDR1 ENHRY, CDR2 SYGVKD. As DNA, the CDR3 is TGTGCCATCAGGTCAGGGGATGGAGCTAACTATGGCTTCACCTTC. This sequence encodes CAIRSGDGANYGFTF.

This chain joins TRBV19 and TRBJ2-6; possibly TRBD1 or TRBD2 for D (6 bases each). Germline V gene sequence: CDR1 LNHDA, CDR2 SQIVND (reference sequence). V lost 0 bases to trimming and J lost 3 bases, with 12 bases between them. CDR3 length: 17 residues. CDR3 sequence reads: CASSIDGRGLGANVLTF. Here the CDR3 DNA reads TGTGCCAGTAGTATAGACGGCAGGGGACTTGGGGCCAACGTCCTGACTTTC.

This clonotype was picked up many times. J is TRBJ2-2 and V is TRBV12-3 or TRBV12-4; D is ambiguous. This CDR3 is built from 14 residues. Deletions cut 4 bases from V and 6 bases from J, with 12 bases between. This chain's CDR3 is CASSSTSGAGELFF. The DNA of the CDR3 is TGTGCCAGCAGTTCTACCAGTGGTGCCGGGGAGCTGTTTTTT.

This clonotype occurred many times. This chain uses TRBV7-6 with TRBJ2-1, with D hard to call. CDR3 length equals 15 residues. Germline-derived CDR1 and CDR2 are SGHVS and FNYEAQ. V was pared by 3 bases and J by 7 bases, with 16 bases between. The CDR3 sequence is CASSFTLQRYNEQFF. CDR3 DNA sequence: TGTGCCAGCAGCTTTACGCTCCAGAGGTATAATGAGCAGTTCTTC. Drawing the rest from reference TRBV7-6 and TRBJ2-1, the complete variable domain is GAGVSQSPRYKVTKRGQDVALRCDPISGHVSLYWYRQALGQGPEFLTYFNYEAQQDKSGLPNDRFSAERPEGSISTLTIQRTEQRDSAMYRCASSFTLQRYNEQFFGPGTRLTVL.

This clonotype was seen many times. V usage is TRBV20-1 and J usage is TRBJ2-1; no reliable D call. The CDR3 has 14 residues. In germline, CDR1 is DFQATT, CDR2 SNEGSKA (reference sequence). The V end lost 7 bases, the J end lost 3 bases, and 16 bases lay between the germline ends. The chain's CDR3 is CSVGRKGSYNEQFF. In nucleotides, the CDR3 is TGCAGTGTAGGGCGAAAGGGCAGCTACAATGAGCAGTTCTTC.

In regard to this clonotype: Just one base apart from a much larger clone, this may be a read error. Likely a read error: the CDR3 ends without its conserved phenylalanine or tryptophan. The DNA of the CDR3 is TGTGCCAGCAAACTAGGCTACGAGCAGTACCTC. The encoded protein is CASKLGYEQYL. This rearrangement joins TRBV25-1 to TRBJ2-7, with D perhaps TRBD2 (5 bases). CDR3 length: 11 residues. Trimming took off 7 bases at V and 3 bases at J, with 7 bases between the two ends. The germline V gene encodes CDR1 MGHDK and CDR2 SYGVNS.